The rows below give T cell receptor beta chains drawn from one sample of a study of cytomegalovirus exposure and HLA in healthy donors. The repertoire was sequenced with immunoSEQ multiplex PCR; TCRdb's copy has only in-frame clones and lacks some. The sample contains about 190,000 clones, approximately 84% of which appear only once. The specimen was PBMCs. These receptors all stem from a woman in her forties or fifties in good health and CMV-seropositive. Each CDR3 is given with its conserved first and last residue. D genes are given only for firm matches.

D gene: TRBD2; J gene: TRBJ2-2; V gene: TRBV7-3; CDR3 protein: CATGLAHGELFF
D gene: NA; J gene: TRBJ2-1; V gene: TRBV6-5; CDR3 protein: CASSRTSRTINEQFF
D gene: NA; J gene: TRBJ2-6; V gene: TRBV2; CDR3 protein: CASSLIGGTGHLSGANVLTF
D gene: TRBD1; J gene: TRBJ1-2; V gene: TRBV7-9; CDR3 protein: CASSQGGTGINYGYTF
D gene: NA; J gene: TRBJ1-1; V gene: TRBV5-4; CDR3 protein: CASSLEFVGRGSTEAFF
D gene: NA; J gene: TRBJ2-7; V gene: TRBV6-6; CDR3 protein: CASRGTSYEQYF
D gene: NA; J gene: TRBJ1-1; V gene: TRBV2; CDR3 protein: CASSVEGSGTEAFF
D gene: NA; J gene: TRBJ2-3; V gene: TRBV9; CDR3 protein: CASSVGSSGSTDTQYF
D gene: NA; J gene: TRBJ1-1; V gene: TRBV6-1; CDR3 protein: CASSQGRAGGAFF
D gene: TRBD1; J gene: TRBJ2-3; V gene: TRBV28; CDR3 protein: CASSAPGQGPDTQYF
D gene: TRBD2; J gene: TRBJ2-7; V gene: TRBV4-2; CDR3 protein: CASSQDLAGASYEQYF
D gene: TRBD1; J gene: TRBJ2-3; V gene: TRBV5-1; CDR3 protein: CASSRRQGVKDTQYF
D gene: NA; J gene: TRBJ2-5; V gene: TRBV7-9; CDR3 protein: CASSLNAAKETQYF
D gene: NA; J gene: TRBJ1-1; V gene: TRBV5-4; CDR3 protein: CASNRGSGDTEAFF
D gene: TRBD1; J gene: TRBJ2-5; V gene: TRBV5-4; CDR3 protein: CASSPVGQGLQETQYF
D gene: NA; J gene: TRBJ2-1; V gene: TRBV4-2; CDR3 protein: CASSQEYGLLSYNEQFF
D gene: NA; J gene: NA; V gene: TRBV7-2; CDR3 protein: CASSEGSSGTPYEQYF
D gene: TRBD2; J gene: TRBJ2-7; V gene: TRBV7-9; CDR3 protein: CASSSVAGFEQYF
D gene: NA; J gene: TRBJ2-7; V gene: TRBV6-5; CDR3 protein: CATTTRPPTYEQYF
D gene: TRBD1; J gene: TRBJ1-3; V gene: TRBV11-3; CDR3 protein: CASSSGQGIGNTIYF
D gene: TRBD1; J gene: TRBJ1-6; V gene: TRBV2; CDR3 protein: CASSVQDRANSPLHF
D gene: TRBD1; J gene: TRBJ1-5; V gene: TRBV5-6; CDR3 protein: CASSLRTGAGANQPQHF
D gene: NA; J gene: TRBJ1-1; V gene: TRBV6-1; CDR3 protein: CASSSGGGTEAFF
D gene: TRBD1; J gene: TRBJ1-4; V gene: TRBV23-1; CDR3 protein: CASSQKNPQGVTTNEKLFF
D gene: TRBD2; J gene: TRBJ2-1; V gene: TRBV4-2; CDR3 protein: CASSRETSGGYNEQFF
D gene: NA; J gene: TRBJ1-4; V gene: TRBV25-1; CDR3 protein: CASSVHSTTNEKLFF
D gene: TRBD1; J gene: TRBJ1-2; V gene: TRBV6-5; CDR3 protein: CASRPPGTGGYGYTF
D gene: TRBD2; J gene: TRBJ2-1; V gene: TRBV5-8; CDR3 protein: CASSLAGGAYNEQFF
D gene: TRBD1; J gene: TRBJ1-1; V gene: TRBV6-6; CDR3 protein: CASSTRRTGMAEAFF
D gene: TRBD1; J gene: TRBJ1-5; V gene: TRBV19; CDR3 protein: CASSSPGQVRNQPQHF
D gene: TRBD1; J gene: TRBJ2-7; V gene: TRBV15; CDR3 protein: CATSSNNEGARSYEQYF
D gene: TRBD2; J gene: TRBJ2-7; V gene: TRBV25-1; CDR3 protein: CASSLGLAGGYEQYF
D gene: NA; J gene: TRBJ1-5; V gene: TRBV6-6; CDR3 protein: CASARDRTFNQPQHF
D gene: TRBD2; J gene: TRBJ2-1; V gene: TRBV27; CDR3 protein: CASTLATGTSGGSSYNEQFF
D gene: TRBD1; J gene: TRBJ1-1; V gene: TRBV11-1; CDR3 protein: CASSQDRAEAFF
D gene: NA; J gene: TRBJ1-5; V gene: TRBV5-5; CDR3 protein: CASSLVAGNQPQHF
D gene: NA; J gene: TRBJ2-7; V gene: TRBV11-3; CDR3 protein: CASSQGTGLHGEQYF
D gene: NA; J gene: TRBJ1-1; V gene: TRBV7-6; CDR3 protein: CASSLTGGRGGTEAFF
D gene: TRBD1; J gene: TRBJ1-2; V gene: TRBV7-6; CDR3 protein: CASSPGTGGNGYTF
D gene: TRBD2; J gene: TRBJ2-1; V gene: TRBV5-6; CDR3 protein: CASSPRTSGGAVVGEQFF
D gene: NA; J gene: TRBJ1-1; V gene: TRBV7-9; CDR3 protein: CASSSRTKNTEAFF
D gene: TRBD1; J gene: TRBJ1-6; V gene: TRBV5-1; CDR3 protein: CASSLGQGVDNSPLHF
D gene: TRBD2; J gene: TRBJ2-7; V gene: TRBV7-2; CDR3 protein: CASSLGRGEGSYEQYF
D gene: NA; J gene: TRBJ2-3; V gene: TRBV4-1; CDR3 protein: CASSLGTGVGTQYF
D gene: NA; J gene: TRBJ2-1; V gene: TRBV9; CDR3 protein: CASSEGGGVYNEQFF
D gene: NA; J gene: TRBJ2-5; V gene: TRBV28; CDR3 protein: CASSLGYVVTQYF
D gene: TRBD2; J gene: TRBJ2-1; V gene: TRBV7-2; CDR3 protein: CASRRQAGGSSYNEQFF
D gene: NA; J gene: TRBJ1-3; V gene: TRBV5-6; CDR3 protein: CASSLSGDSSGNTIYF
D gene: TRBD2; J gene: TRBJ2-5; V gene: TRBV5-4; CDR3 protein: CASSLGLAQETQYF
D gene: NA; J gene: TRBJ1-2; V gene: TRBV29-1; CDR3 protein: CSGGGGLNYGYTF
D gene: NA; J gene: TRBJ2-3; V gene: TRBV18; CDR3 protein: CASSQNFADTQYF
D gene: NA; J gene: TRBJ2-7; V gene: TRBV6-4; CDR3 protein: CASSELPSETYEQYF
D gene: NA; J gene: TRBJ2-5; V gene: TRBV5-4; CDR3 protein: CASSSTMYQETQYF